This TCR beta chain is from a study of response to subunit inactivated influenza vaccine. The ends were cut back, 3 bases at V and 12 bases at J, with 16 bases in the middle. Germline CDR1 is SGHRS and CDR2 is YFSETQ. This CDR3 region has 13 residues. Each CDR3 protein gets one entry after TCRdb re-called the RT-PCR reads with MiXCR. The sample has under 750,000 distinct CDR3 sequences, 12% seen once; the top ten hold about 10%. This chain connects TRBV5-1 to TRBJ1-5; a weak D match, TRBD1 (6 bases). The sequence derives from a middle-aged man who received an inactivated influenza vaccine. Sample: PBMCs from blood, taken on the day of vaccination. In DNA, the CDR3 is TGCGCCAGCAGCTACTACACAGGGTCGCTCCAGCATTTT. Protein product: CASSYYTGSLQHF.